The 9 T cell receptor beta chains below come from one sample, sequenced in a study of persistence of HIV-infected CD4 T cells. For these receptors, no antigen is known. The libraries were made with immunoSEQ version 4 in survey mode. This table comes from immunoSEQ multiplex PCR, and its TCRdb copy is limited to in-frame clones, with some not included. Among roughly 13,000 clones listed, roughly 70% were seen once. The stimulus was lysate of CMV-infected fibroblasts, around 9.3 ug/mL. Sorting selected CD4+ T cells upregulating both CD40 ligand and CD69. Sequenced material: CD4+ T cells sorted from PBMCs after approximately 19-hour stimulation, taken from a patient who received antiretroviral therapy. Source of these receptors: an adult man with HIV who was CMV-seropositive.

This clone turned up a few times. The chain couples TRBV7-3 to TRBJ1-6; possible D gene TRBD1, 5 bases. Trimming left V 2 bases short and J 3 bases short, with 5 bases between. This CDR3 is built from 14 residues. Germline values: CDR1 SGHTA, CDR2 FQGTGA. The CDR3 DNA sequence: TGTGCCAGCAGCTTAGACAGCTATAATTCACCCCTCCACTTT. This encodes CASSLDSYNSPLHF.

The gene calls are TRBV5-1 and TRBJ2-3; D is ambiguous. The germline V gene encodes CDR1 SGHRS and CDR2 YFSETQ. The CDR3 has 14 residues. Trimming pared 4 bases from V and 3 bases from J, leaving 12 bases between. The chain's CDR3 is CASSTGLGTDTQYF. CDR3 sequence (DNA): TGCGCCAGCAGCACGGGTTTGGGGACAGATACGCAGTATTTT.

V and J are TRBV14 and TRBJ2-2, with TRBD2 matching over 10 bases. The ends lost 8 bases at V and 0 bases at J; junction bases unmatched: 9. The CDR3 consists of 17 residues. Germline CDR1 and CDR2: SGHDN and FVKESK. The chain's CDR3 is CASRRTSGLTNTGELFF. The CDR3 DNA follows: TGTGCCAGCCGCAGGACTAGCGGACTTACGAACACCGGGGAGCTGTTTTTT. Together with reference TRBV14 and TRBJ2-2, the CDR3 gives the full variable domain: EAGVTQFPSHSVIEKGQTVTLRCDPISGHDNLYWYRRVMGKEIKFLLHFVKESKQDESGMPNNRFLAERTGGTYSTLKVQPAELEDSGVYFCASRRTSGLTNTGELFFGEGSRLTVL.

The chain couples TRBV27 to TRBJ2-7, with TRBD2 matching over 7 bases. V trimming: 0 bases; J trimming: 5 bases; junction bases outside the gene matches: 31. Germline-derived CDR1 and CDR2 are MNHEY and SMNVEV (reference sequence). The CDR3 has 23 amino acids. The CDR3 region has the DNA TGTGCCAGCAGTTTATCGCCCCCTCTAGGGGTTGGAGCGGGGTGGGGTGGTGTCCACGAGCAGTACTTC. Protein: CASSLSPPLGVGAGWGGVHEQYF.

The chain recombines TRBV5-4 with TRBJ2-7, with unresolved D. Trimming pared 0 bases from V and 1 base from J, leaving 5 bases between. Germline assignment: CDR1 SGHNT and CDR2 YYREEE (reference sequence). The CDR3 sequence is 13 residues long. The CDR3 DNA is TGTGCCAGCAGCTTGGTACGGTCCTACGAGCAGTACTTC. It yields the protein CASSLVRSYEQYF. The entire variable domain, with the rest obtained from reference TRBV5-4 and TRBJ2-7, is as follows: ETGVTQSPTHLIKTRGQQVTLRCSSQSGHNTVSWYQQALGQGPQFIFQYYREEENGRGNFPPRFSGLQFPNYSSELNVNALELDDSALYLCASSLVRSYEQYFGPGTRLTVT.

This sequence joins TRBV7-2 and TRBJ2-1; D is undetermined. Trimming removed 1 base at V and 4 bases at J, with 11 bases between. CDR3 length: 15 residues. The germline CDR1 and CDR2 sequences are SGHTA and FQGNSA. The DNA of the CDR3 is TGTGCCAGCAGCTTAGACCTTGGCACGTACAATGAGCAGTTCTTC. Protein sequence: CASSLDLGTYNEQFF.

The chain has TRBV2 and TRBJ1-5, with D unresolved. Trimming shortened V by 7 bases and J by 3 bases, and 13 bases separated the two germline ends. Germline V gives CDR1 SNHLY, CDR2 FYNNEI. This CDR3 spans 14 amino acids. CDR3 DNA: TGTGCCAGCAACTTCGACGGTTACAATCAGCCCCAGCATTTT. It encodes CASNFDGYNQPQHF.

In DNA form, the CDR3 reads TGTGCCAGCAGCCTGGACAGAGACACCGGGGAGCTGTTTTTT. Its translation is CASSLDRDTGELFF. The V and J genes are TRBV11-2 and TRBJ2-2; D perhaps matches TRBD1 (6 bases). The CDR3 runs to 14 residues. Deletions cut 5 bases from V and 3 bases from J, with 10 bases between. The V gene's germline CDR1 is SGHAT and CDR2 FQNNGV.

The chain combines TRBV7-2 with TRBJ1-1, with 7 bases lining up with TRBD1. The length of the CDR3 is 14 residues. Germline CDR1 and CDR2: SGHTA and FQGNSA. Losses at the gene ends were 5 bases for V and 1 base for J; bases not matched to a gene: 4. CDR3 coding DNA: TGTGCCAGCAGCGGACAGGCTCAGAACACTGAAGCTTTCTTT. Residues: CASSGQAQNTEAFF.